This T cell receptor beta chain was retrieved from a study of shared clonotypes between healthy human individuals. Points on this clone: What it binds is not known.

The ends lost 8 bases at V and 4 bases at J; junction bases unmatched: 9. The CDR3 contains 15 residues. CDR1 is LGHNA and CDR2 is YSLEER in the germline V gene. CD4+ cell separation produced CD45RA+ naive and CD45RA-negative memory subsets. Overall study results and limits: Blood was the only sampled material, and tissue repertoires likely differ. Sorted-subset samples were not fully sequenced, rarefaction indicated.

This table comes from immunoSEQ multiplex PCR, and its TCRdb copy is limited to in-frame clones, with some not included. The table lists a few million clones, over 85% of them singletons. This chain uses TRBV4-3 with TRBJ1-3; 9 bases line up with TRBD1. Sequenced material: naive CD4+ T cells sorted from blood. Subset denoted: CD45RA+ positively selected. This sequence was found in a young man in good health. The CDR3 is CASARTGEAGNTIYF. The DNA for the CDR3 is TGCGCCAGCGCCCGGACAGGGGAGGCCGGAAACACCATATATTTT.